The rows below give T cell receptor beta chains drawn from one sample of a study of tumor-infiltrating lymphocytes in primary liver carcinoma. TCRdb reanalysed the multiplex PCR reads using MiXCR and keeps one entry per CDR3 protein. The top ten hold about a sixth of the sample, which has approximately 320,000 distinct CDR3 sequences, around three fifths seen once. Specimen: peripheral blood. Receptors originate from a woman aged 25 to 39 with primary liver carcinoma and hepatitis B virus infection. The CDR3 runs from the conserved cysteine through the conserved F or W. A D gene is named only where the DNA matches it firmly. Size values are once, few and many counts, or a class for expanded clones, and some rows have none.

d_call	v_call	cdr3_length	j_call	clone_size	cdr3_nt	cdr3_aa
.	TRBV11-2	15	TRBJ2-3	once	TGTGCCAGCAGCTTAGGCGCTAGGGGGGAGGGTACGCAGTATTTT	CASSLGARGEGTQYF
TRBD2	TRBV29-1	13	TRBJ2-7	many	TGCAGCGTTGTGACTAGCGGGACTTACGAGCAGTACTTC	CSVVTSGTYEQYF
TRBD1	TRBV29-1	13	TRBJ2-7	.	TGCGGCGTTGAGGGGGCTAGGTCCTACGAGCAGTACTTC	CGVEGARSYEQYF
TRBD1	TRBV12-3/TRBV12-4	15	TRBJ1-6	.	TGTGCCAGCAGTACTCAGGGGGAACTAAATTCACCCCTCCACTTT	CASSTQGELNSPLHF
TRBD2	TRBV7-9	17	TRBJ2-3	.	TGTGCCAGCAGCGAGGGGACTAGCGGGAGTTTTACAGATACGCAGTATTTT	CASSEGTSGSFTDTQYF
TRBD2	TRBV29-1	14	TRBJ2-7	.	TGCAGCGTTTTAATTGGACAAGCGGGAGACGAACAGTACTTC	CSVLIGQAGDEQYF
TRBD2	TRBV11-2	17	TRBJ2-7	many	TGTGCCAGCAGCTCCCCCGTCTCGGCTAGCGGGAGGGCAGGGCAGTACTTC	CASSSPVSASGRAGQYF
.	TRBV12-3/TRBV12-4	15	TRBJ2-6	many	TGTGCCAGCAGTCACAGGGTCTCTGGGGCCAACGTCCTGACTTTC	CASSHRVSGANVLTF
.	TRBV7-8	13	TRBJ2-7	.	TGTGCCAGCAGCTCGCGACAGGTCTACGAGCGGTACTTC	CASSSRQVYERYF
.	TRBV11-2	12	TRBJ2-7	once	TGTGCCAGCAACTTAACCCCCCCCGAGCAGTACTTC	CASNLTPPEQYF
TRBD2	TRBV11-3	16	TRBJ2-7	many	TGTGCCAGCAGCTTAGATACTAGACGGGACTACTACGAGCAGTACTTC	CASSLDTRRDYYEQYF
.	TRBV7-9	13	TRBJ2-2	.	TGTGCCAGCAGTGTGAACAGGGTCGGGGAGCTGTTTTTT	CASSVNRVGELFF
.	TRBV11-1	12	TRBJ2-2	many	TGTGCCAGCAGCCCGATTACCGGGGAGCTGTTTTTT	CASSPITGELFF
.	TRBV28	14	TRBJ1-4	.	TGTGCCAGCAGTTCAGGGTCAACTAATGAAAAACTGTTTTTT	CASSSGSTNEKLFF
.	TRBV6-1	16	TRBJ2-2	.	TGTGCCAGCAGTGAGATCGGGATACCGAACACCGGGGAGCTGTTTTTT	CASSEIGIPNTGELFF
TRBD1	TRBV6-6	15	TRBJ2-7	.	TGTGCCAGCAGTTACCTCGGGACAGGGTCCCACGGGCAGTACTTC	CASSYLGTGSHGQYF
TRBD2	TRBV5-4	15	TRBJ2-7	.	TGTGCCAGCAGCTTGGAAAGCGGGAGTAGTTACGAGCAGTACTTC	CASSLESGSSYEQYF
.	TRBV4-3	17	TRBJ1-3	.	TGCGCCAGCAGCCAAGCGCCAGGGTTGCCCTCTGGAAACACCATATTTTTT	CASSQAPGLPSGNTIFF
TRBD2	TRBV11-2	18	TRBJ2-4	.	TGTGCCAGCAGCTTAGACCCCGTTCCTAGCGGGTGTTGGGACATTCAGTACTTC	CASSLDPVPSGCWDIQYF
.	TRBV11-2	17	TRBJ2-5	many	TGTGCCAGCAGCCCTAGACTCACTGGAGGGGCAAAAGAGACCCAGTACTTC	CASSPRLTGGAKETQYF
TRBD2	TRBV6-1	13	TRBJ2-7	many	TGTGCCACACTCGAGGGACTAGCGGAAGAGCAGTACTTC	CATLEGLAEEQYF
TRBD2	TRBV12-3/TRBV12-4	15	TRBJ2-1	.	TGTGCCAGCACTTTCGCACTAGCGCTTTACAATGAGCAGTTCTTC	CASTFALALYNEQFF
TRBD1	TRBV5-1	18	TRBJ2-5	.	TGCGCCAGCAGCTCCGGCCCTATACCGACAGGGCTCCAAGAGACCCAGTACTTC	CASSSGPIPTGLQETQYF
.	TRBV12-5	20	TRBJ2-1	.	TGTGCTAGTGGTTTGGCCCCTGTTCTGACGGTTCAGCACTCCTACAATGAGCAGTTCTTC	CASGLAPVLTVQHSYNEQFF
.	TRBV7-8	15	TRBJ1-1	.	TGTGACAGCAGCTTATCCGGAAACAGGAACACTGAAGCTTTCTTT	CDSSLSGNRNTEAFF
.	TRBV6-5	15	TRBJ2-7	.	TGTGCCAGTAGTTACAATGACAGCAGTTCCTACGAGCAGTACTTC	CASSYNDSSSYEQYF
TRBD2	TRBV12-3/TRBV12-4	14	TRBJ2-1	few	TGTGCCAGCAGTTTAGGCGGGAGGGGTAATGAGCAGTTCTTC	CASSLGGRGNEQFF
.	TRBV12-5	12	TRBJ2-1	.	TGTGCTAGTGGTGACAGCCCCGGGGGGCAGTTCTTC	CASGDSPGGQFF
.	TRBV6-5	14	TRBJ2-7	few	TGTGCCAGCAGGTCGGACTGGGGACGGGTCGAGCAGTACTTC	CASRSDWGRVEQYF